The sequence of this T cell receptor (beta chain) was determined in a study of OX40 agonist ivuxolimab in advanced cancers. Study information: Those treated in dose escalation had hepatocellular carcinoma, melanoma, renal cell cancer or head and neck cancer. Of mixed ages from about 23 to 90 and averaging around 60 years, the group was about 86% male.

Repertoires were generated with immunoSEQ multiplex PCR, while TCRdb's copy carries only in-frame clones and drops some. The top ten hold over 1.1% of the sample, which has fewer than 100,000 clones, about four fifths seen once. A history of autoimmune disease or systemic immunosuppression excluded patients. Germline CDR1 reads ENHRY; CDR2 reads SYGVKD. CDR3 length equals 12 residues. Trimming cost V 8 bases and J 4 bases, with 9 bases left between them. This specimen was CD4+ or CD8+ T cells sorted from blood, taken in a trial of the OX40 agonist ivuxolimab. The chain has TRBV10-3 and TRBJ1-3; D call uncertain. The TCR was taken from an adult with an advanced solid tumor such as melanoma, head and neck, liver or kidney cancer. In DNA, the CDR3 is TGTGCCATCGCAGGCCAAGGAAACACCATATATTTT. Amino acids: CAIAGQGNTIYF.